This T cell receptor (beta chain) was recorded in a study of cytomegalovirus exposure and HLA in healthy donors. With respect to this clone: Its antigen is undetermined.

Study results and limitations: The productive fraction for most TCR beta V segments was about 87% or about 30% in an earlier analysis. Across donors, most TCRs were seen rarely, yet some public ones were widespread.

V lost 4 bases to trimming and J lost 4 bases, with 14 bases between them. The CDR3 runs to 14 residues. Germline CDR1 and CDR2: SGHDT and YYEEEE. In the PCR, 60 Vbeta and 13 Jbeta primers were used. Per the original data handling: It was a later analysis that counted 83 million or so unique TCR beta chains, of which about 10 million were shared. Produced via immunoSEQ multiplex PCR; TCRdb's table is partial and in-frame only. The V and J calls and the clone size are those of that table, but D and trimming were determined from the DNA. This table has roughly 84,000 clones, 78% appearing once. The chain employs TRBV5-6 and TRBJ2-5; tentatively, D is TRBD1 (6 bases). The sequencing sample was made of PBMCs. The sequence derives from a male donor in good health and CMV-seropositive. CDR3 protein: CASSLTGRGETQYF. The DNA for the CDR3 is TGTGCCAGCAGCCTCACAGGGAGAGGAGAGACCCAGTACTTC.